The rows below give T cell receptor beta chains drawn from one sample of a study of T cell responses to AZD1222 COVID-19 vaccine. The data were produced by immunoSEQ multiplex PCR, yet TCRdb's version contains in-frame clones alone and is incomplete. The table has 150,000 to 200,000 clones, approximately 91% seen once. The source was peripheral blood, collected 28 days after the second AZD1222 dose. The receptor source for this set is an adult who received the AZD1222 COVID-19 vaccine. Each CDR3 is given with its conserved first and last residue. The D gene is left open where the match is weak. Some rows have no size entry. The others give once, few or many, or a class for an expanded clone.

14	TRBJ2-5	NA	NA	TRBV11-2	CASSHARTPETQYF	TGTGCCAGCAGCCACGCACGGACACCAGAGACCCAGTACTTC
16	TRBJ2-7	TRBD1	NA	TRBV6-6	CASSTYRTGGNYEQYF	TGTGCCAGCAGCACCTACCGGACAGGGGGAAACTACGAGCAGTACTTC
16	TRBJ1-5	NA	NA	TRBV18	CASSPGVQGFGQPQHF	TGTGCCAGCTCACCAGGGGTACAGGGCTTTGGTCAGCCCCAGCATTTT
12	TRBJ1-2	NA	NA	TRBV7-8	CASSGPNYGYTF	TGTGCCAGCAGCGGGCCTAACTATGGCTACACCTTC
16	TRBJ2-2	TRBD1	few	TRBV14	CASSQDHYRGTGELFF	TGTGCCAGCAGCCAAGATCACTACAGGGGTACCGGGGAGCTGTTTTTT
15	TRBJ1-6	TRBD1	NA	TRBV19	CASTLQGRDNSPLHF	TGTGCCAGTACCCTACAGGGGAGAGATAATTCACCCCTCCACTTT
15	TRBJ2-7	NA	NA	TRBV7-9	CASSSTQGYSYEQYF	TGTGCCAGCAGCTCGACCCAGGGGTACTCCTACGAGCAGTACTTC
15	TRBJ2-5	TRBD1	NA	TRBV2	CASSFQGAPGETQYF	TGTGCCAGCAGTTTCCAGGGGGCCCCGGGAGAGACCCAGTACTTC
13	TRBJ2-7	TRBD2	NA	TRBV27	CASSPGTRGEQYF	TGTGCCAGCAGCCCCGGGACTAGAGGCGAGCAGTACTTC
12	TRBJ1-5	NA	NA	TRBV12-3/TRBV12-4	CASSARGGAQHF	TGTGCCAGCAGTGCCCGTGGTGGGGCCCAGCATTTT
15	TRBJ2-7	TRBD2	NA	TRBV5-5	CASNWGGSLLYEQYF	TGTGCCAGCAACTGGGGGGGATCCCTTCTCTACGAGCAGTACTTC
15	TRBJ2-2	TRBD2	NA	TRBV2	CASSRLAENTGELFF	TGTGCCAGCAGTAGACTAGCGGAGAACACCGGGGAGCTGTTTTTT
15	TRBJ1-6	NA	NA	TRBV19	CASSPERAGRLPLHF	TGTGCCAGTAGTCCCGAACGGGCAGGGCGATTGCCCCTCCACTTT
13	TRBJ2-7	NA	NA	TRBV7-2	CASSLAEGTEQYF	TGTGCCAGCAGCTTAGCAGAGGGGACCGAGCAGTACTTC
17	TRBJ1-2	TRBD1	NA	TRBV29-1	CSVAHNPGQGAFYGYTF	TGCAGCGTTGCTCACAATCCTGGACAGGGGGCATTTTATGGCTACACCTTC
14	TRBJ1-1	NA	NA	TRBV7-9	CASSYVSGEAEAFF	TGTGCCAGCAGCTACGTATCCGGGGAGGCTGAAGCTTTCTTT
15	TRBJ1-3	NA	NA	TRBV3-1/TRBV3-2	CASSRGGSPGNTIYF	TGTGCCAGCAGCCGGGGGGGGAGCCCTGGAAACACCATATATTTT
14	TRBJ1-6	NA	few	TRBV18	CASSPNLGDSPLHF	TGTGCCAGCTCACCGAACCTGGGGGATTCACCCCTCCACTTT
15	TRBJ2-3	TRBD2	NA	TRBV7-2	CASSSKRGGTDTQYF	TGTGCCAGCAGCTCGAAGCGGGGTGGCACAGATACGCAGTATTTT
12	TRBJ1-2	NA	few	TRBV2	CASSSGLGGYTF	TGTGCCAGCAGTTCTGGGTTGGGTGGCTACACCTTC
15	TRBJ2-5	NA	NA	TRBV7-2	CASSLRGGGAETQYF	TGTGCCAGCAGCTTAAGGGGAGGGGGCGCGGAGACCCAGTACTTC
13	TRBJ2-1	NA	NA	TRBV6-5	CASSYEGLHEQFF	TGTGCCAGCAGTTACGAGGGGCTCCATGAGCAGTTCTTC
15	TRBJ2-7	NA	NA	TRBV6-1	CASSERGRPTYEQYF	TGTGCCAGCAGTGAAAGGGGGAGGCCCACCTACGAGCAGTACTTC
14	TRBJ1-1	NA	NA	TRBV6-2/TRBV6-3	CASSYSPGVTEAFF	TGTGCCAGCAGTTACTCGCCAGGGGTTACTGAAGCTTTCTTT
15	TRBJ2-3	TRBD1	NA	TRBV7-9	CASSSSGTGPGGQYF	TGTGCCAGCAGCTCGTCCGGGACAGGGCCCGGTGGGCAGTATTTT
16	TRBJ2-7	TRBD1	NA	TRBV5-1	CASSLSGTGPSYEQYF	TGCGCCAGCAGCTTGTCCGGGACAGGGCCCTCCTACGAGCAGTACTTC
13	TRBJ2-3	NA	NA	TRBV6-4	CASSVTWADTQYF	TGTGCCAGCAGTGTTACGTGGGCAGATACGCAGTATTTT
13	TRBJ2-7	TRBD1	NA	TRBV5-1	CASRPGQGFEQYF	TGCGCCAGCAGACCCGGACAGGGCTTCGAGCAGTACTTC
15	TRBJ2-5	NA	NA	TRBV11-2	CASSLGDSTQETQYF	TGTGCCAGCAGCTTAGGAGACTCGACGCAAGAGACCCAGTACTTC
16	TRBJ2-1	TRBD1	NA	TRBV5-1	CASSHSGQGVLGEQFF	TGCGCCAGCAGCCACTCGGGACAGGGAGTCTTGGGTGAGCAGTTCTTC
15	TRBJ2-1	TRBD2	NA	TRBV7-2	CASSSRTSGSYEQFF	TGTGCCAGCAGCTCTCGGACTAGCGGGAGCTATGAGCAGTTCTTC
13	TRBJ2-7	TRBD1	NA	TRBV12-3/TRBV12-4	CASGTGIVYEQYF	TGTGCCAGCGGGACAGGGATAGTCTACGAGCAGTACTTC
15	TRBJ1-3	NA	NA	TRBV5-5	CASSSGPYSGNTIYF	TGTGCCAGCAGCTCGGGACCGTACTCTGGAAACACCATATATTTT
13	TRBJ2-5	NA	NA	TRBV19	CASNTGGEETQYF	TGTGCCAGTAATACGGGTGGGGAAGAGACCCAGTACTTC
14	TRBJ1-2	TRBD1	few	TRBV6-5	CASSRDRDNYGYTF	TGTGCCAGCAGTCGGGACAGGGACAACTATGGCTACACCTTC
15	TRBJ1-3	NA	NA	TRBV18	CASSPDQVSGNTIYF	TGTGCCAGCTCACCCGATCAAGTCTCTGGAAACACCATATATTTT
13	TRBJ1-6	NA	NA	TRBV12-3/TRBV12-4	CASSFTRNSPLHF	TGTGCCAGCAGTTTTACCCGAAATTCACCCCTCCACTTT
13	TRBJ1-2	NA	once	TRBV30	CAWSVSGNYGYTF	TGTGCCTGGAGTGTAAGCGGGAACTATGGCTACACCTTC
17	TRBJ2-7	TRBD2	NA	TRBV5-1	CASSLYMTSGNSYEQYF	TGCGCCAGCAGCTTATATATGACTAGCGGAAACTCCTACGAGCAGTACTTC
19	TRBJ1-5	NA	NA	TRBV6-8	CASSYQPNPGTRPNQPQHF	TGTGCCAGCAGTTACCAACCGAACCCGGGCACCAGACCCAATCAGCCCCAGCATTTT
16	TRBJ1-4	TRBD1	NA	TRBV4-3	CASSQTKGAGNEKLFF	TGCGCCAGCAGCCAAACTAAGGGGGCTGGTAATGAAAAACTGTTTTTT
15	TRBJ2-7	TRBD2	NA	TRBV7-3	CASSFGRAGAYEQYF	TGTGCCAGCAGCTTCGGACGAGCGGGGGCATACGAGCAGTACTTC
15	TRBJ2-1	NA	NA	TRBV11-2	CASRLQGLTLDEQFF	TGTGCCAGCAGATTACAGGGTTTGACTCTGGATGAGCAGTTCTTC
17	TRBJ1-2	NA	NA	TRBV23-1	CASSQFCQPVSNYGYTF	TGCGCCAGCAGTCAATTTTGTCAGCCAGTATCTAACTATGGCTACACCTTC
16	TRBJ1-6	NA	NA	TRBV27	CASRSQGRLANSPLHF	TGTGCCAGCAGGTCTCAGGGGAGGTTGGCTAATTCACCCCTCCACTTT
14	TRBJ1-1	NA	NA	TRBV5-1	CASSFGPANTEAFF	TGCGCCAGCAGCTTCGGTCCGGCGAACACTGAAGCTTTCTTT
12	TRBJ1-4	NA	NA	TRBV30	CALGGLNEKLFF	TGTGCCTTAGGGGGTTTAAATGAAAAACTGTTTTTT
13	TRBJ2-1	TRBD2	NA	TRBV12-5	CASAPGGGNEQFF	TGTGCTAGTGCCCCCGGGGGGGGCAATGAGCAGTTCTTC
13	TRBJ1-4	NA	NA	TRBV24-1	CATSDLKKPQLFF	TGTGCCACCAGTGATTTAAAGAAACCCCAACTGTTTTTT
14	TRBJ2-7	TRBD1	NA	TRBV19	CASTPFRGSGEQYF	TGTGCCAGTACCCCATTCAGGGGGTCTGGCGAGCAGTACTTC
12	TRBJ2-7	TRBD1	NA	TRBV6-5	CASSSRGQEQYF	TGTGCCAGCAGTTCCAGGGGGCAGGAGCAGTACTTC
14	TRBJ2-7	TRBD1	NA	TRBV6-5	CASSYNRGRHEQYF	TGTGCCAGCAGTTACAACAGGGGGCGCCACGAGCAGTACTTC
17	TRBJ1-3	TRBD1	few	TRBV5-1	CASSPSTGTGTGNTIYF	TGCGCCAGCAGCCCTTCGACCGGGACAGGGACCGGAAACACCATATATTTT
16	TRBJ1-6	TRBD1	NA	TRBV27	CASSLGRGPYNSPLHF	TGTGCCAGCAGTTTAGGGAGGGGGCCCTATAATTCACCCCTCCACTTT
14	TRBJ1-3	NA	NA	TRBV18	CASSQDNAGNTIYF	TGTGCCAGCTCACAAGACAACGCTGGAAACACCATATATTTT